This T cell receptor (beta chain) was retrieved from a study of shared clonotypes between healthy human individuals. About this clone: Antigen unknown.

The genomic DNA of each subset was split evenly across several immunoSEQ plates. Assay: immunoSEQ multiplex PCR; the TCRdb copy retains only in-frame clones and omits some. The sample records millions of clones, roughly 94% being singletons. It was CD45RO-negative cells, positively selected for CCR7, that made up naive CD8 cells, with terminally differentiated effector memory CD45RA+ cells excluded. Those who donated, Caucasian adults without exception, all lived in Nashville, Tennessee. Germline CDR1 is SGHTA and CDR2 is FQGTGA. This CDR3 contains 14 residues. Trimming cost V 4 bases and J 3 bases, with 13 bases left between them. Points from the study as a whole: Generation probability values for non-shared clonotypes were lower than those for clonotypes shared by all four donors.

The sequence derives from a man between 18 and 35 years old in good health. Sequenced material: naive CD8+ T cells sorted from blood. The genes are TRBV7-3 and TRBJ2-7; D perhaps matches TRBD1 (6 bases). CDR3 amino acids: CASSSTGTFYEQYF. DNA of the CDR3: TGTGCCAGCAGCTCCACCGGGACATTCTACGAGCAGTACTTC.